A selection of T cell receptor beta chains follows, all from one sample in a study of stem cell transplantation in POMP-related autoinflammatory disease. The repertoire was sequenced with immunoSEQ multiplex PCR; TCRdb's copy has only in-frame clones and lacks some. The table includes approximately 30,000 clones, 80% to 90% detected once. Sequenced material: CD4+ T cells from PBMCs, taken before stem cell transplantation. Receptors originate from a human donor with POMP-related autoinflammation and immune dysregulation (PRAID). CDR3s leave out the opening cysteine and the closing phenylalanine or tryptophan.

v_gene: TRBV6-6
CDR3aa: ASSYERGGQDTQY

v_gene: TRBV5-4
CDR3aa: ASSLALGGQGNTEAF

v_gene: TRBV29-1
CDR3aa: SVDWGTEAF

v_gene: TRBV10-3
CDR3aa: AISSFDAEAF

v_gene: TRBV6-5
CDR3aa: ASKKGDNQPQH

v_gene: TRBV2
CDR3aa: ASSPGYSNQPQH

v_gene: TRBV4-1
CDR3aa: ASSQGGTGGDTQY

v_gene: TRBV11-2
CDR3aa: ASSRNYEQY

v_gene: TRBV5-1
CDR3aa: ASSLAGGQETQY

v_gene: TRBV5-1
CDR3aa: ASSLGPGRISYEQY

v_gene: TRBV9
CDR3aa: ASSVSEGADTDTQY

v_gene: TRBV5-1
CDR3aa: ASSLAGGGYEQY

v_gene: TRBV4-2
CDR3aa: ASSQAPSGRDYEQY

v_gene: TRBV2
CDR3aa: ASSVGGPQPQH

v_gene: TRBV5-1
CDR3aa: ASSLERNTEAF

v_gene: TRBV2
CDR3aa: ASSETGGAGTGELF

v_gene: TRBV5-1
CDR3aa: ASSFLGTPGTGTFGYT

v_gene: TRBV19
CDR3aa: ASRPGTFNQPQH

v_gene: TRBV5-1
CDR3aa: ASSLGDPRNYGYT

v_gene: TRBV6-1
CDR3aa: ASSVGGRGNQPQH

v_gene: TRBV19
CDR3aa: ASSGGQGIYEQY

v_gene: TRBV5-1
CDR3aa: ASSLWGKGGSTEAF

v_gene: TRBV29-1
CDR3aa: SVYNTFNTEAF

v_gene: TRBV7-3
CDR3aa: ASSLIGGTEAF

v_gene: TRBV9
CDR3aa: ASSARRTLGELF

v_gene: TRBV9
CDR3aa: ASSVGLAGGRNTDTQY

v_gene: TRBV2
CDR3aa: ASKGGPYNEQF

v_gene: TRBV4-1
CDR3aa: ASSQDGSGNYGYT